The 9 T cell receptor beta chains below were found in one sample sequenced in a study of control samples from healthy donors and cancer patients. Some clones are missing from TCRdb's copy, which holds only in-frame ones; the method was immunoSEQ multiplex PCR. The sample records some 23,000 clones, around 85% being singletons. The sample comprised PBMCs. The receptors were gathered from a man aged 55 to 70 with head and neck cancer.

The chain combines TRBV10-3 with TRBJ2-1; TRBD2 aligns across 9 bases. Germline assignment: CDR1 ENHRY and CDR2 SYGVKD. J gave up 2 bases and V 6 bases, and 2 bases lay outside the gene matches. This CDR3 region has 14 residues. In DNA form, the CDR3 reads TGTGCCATCAGGTCTAGCGGGGCCTACAATGAGCAGTTCTTC. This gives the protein CAIRSSGAYNEQFF.

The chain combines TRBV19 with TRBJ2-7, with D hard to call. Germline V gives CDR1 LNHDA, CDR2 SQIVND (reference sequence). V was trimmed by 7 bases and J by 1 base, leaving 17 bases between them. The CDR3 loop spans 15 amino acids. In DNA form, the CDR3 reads TGTGCCAGTATCTTACCGAGAGGCGGATCCTACGAGCAGTACTTC. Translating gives CASILPRGGSYEQYF. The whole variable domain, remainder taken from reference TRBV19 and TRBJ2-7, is DGGITQSPKYLFRKEGQNVTLSCEQNLNHDAMYWYRQDPGQGLRLIYYSQIVNDFQKGDIAEGYSVSREKKESFPLTVTSAQKNPTAFYLCASILPRGGSYEQYFGPGTRLTVT.

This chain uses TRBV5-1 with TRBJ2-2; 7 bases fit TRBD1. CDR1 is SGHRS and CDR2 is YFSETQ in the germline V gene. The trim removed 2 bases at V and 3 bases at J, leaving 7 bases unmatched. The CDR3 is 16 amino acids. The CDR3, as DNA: TGCGCCAGCAGCTTTTCGGGCAGGGGGTACACCGGGGAGCTGTTTTTT. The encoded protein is CASSFSGRGYTGELFF.

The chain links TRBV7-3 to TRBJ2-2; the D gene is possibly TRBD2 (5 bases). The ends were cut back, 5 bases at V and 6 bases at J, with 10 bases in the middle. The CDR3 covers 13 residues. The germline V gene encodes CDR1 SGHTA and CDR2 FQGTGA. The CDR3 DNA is TGTGCCAGCAGCCCGGGATCTCCCGGGGAGCTGTTTTTT. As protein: CASSPGSPGELFF.

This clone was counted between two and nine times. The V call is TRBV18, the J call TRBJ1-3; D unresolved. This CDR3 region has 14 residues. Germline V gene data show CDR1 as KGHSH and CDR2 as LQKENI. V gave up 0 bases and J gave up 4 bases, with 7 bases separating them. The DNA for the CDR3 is TGTGCCAGCTCACCACCGGTCGACGGAAACACCATATATTTT. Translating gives CASSPPVDGNTIYF. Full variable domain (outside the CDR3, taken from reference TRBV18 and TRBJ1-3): NAGVMQNPRHLVRRRGQEARLRCSPMKGHSHVYWYRQLPEEGLKFMVYLQKENIIDESGMPKERFSAEFPKEGPSILRIQQVVRGDSAAYFCASSPPVDGNTIYFGEGSWLTVV.

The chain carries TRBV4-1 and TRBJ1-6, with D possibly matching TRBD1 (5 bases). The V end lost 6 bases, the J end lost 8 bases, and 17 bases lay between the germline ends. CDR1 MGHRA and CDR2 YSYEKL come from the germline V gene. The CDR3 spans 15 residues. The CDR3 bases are TGCGCCAGCAGGCCGACGGGGGGGATTGATTCACCCCTCCACTTT. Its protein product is CASRPTGGIDSPLHF.

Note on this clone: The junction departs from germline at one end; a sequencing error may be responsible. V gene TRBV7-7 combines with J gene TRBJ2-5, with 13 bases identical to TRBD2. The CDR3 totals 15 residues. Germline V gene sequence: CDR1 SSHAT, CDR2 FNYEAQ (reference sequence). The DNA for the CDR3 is TGTGCTAGCAGCCCCGGACTAGCGGGGGAAGAGACCCAGTACTTC. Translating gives CASSPGLAGEETQYF.

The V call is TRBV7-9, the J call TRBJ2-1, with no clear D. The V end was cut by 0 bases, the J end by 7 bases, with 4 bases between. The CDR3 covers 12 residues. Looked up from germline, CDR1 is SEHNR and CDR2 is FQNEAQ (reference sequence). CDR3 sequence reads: CASSLASNEQFF. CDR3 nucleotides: TGTGCCAGCAGCTTAGCGTCGAATGAGCAGTTCTTC.

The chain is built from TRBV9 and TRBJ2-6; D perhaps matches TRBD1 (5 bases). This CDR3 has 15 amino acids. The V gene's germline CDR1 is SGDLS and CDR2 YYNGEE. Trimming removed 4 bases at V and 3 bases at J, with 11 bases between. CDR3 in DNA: TGTGCCAGCAGCCCTCAGGGTTTTGGGGCCAACGTCCTGACTTTC. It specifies CASSPQGFGANVLTF.